Listed here is a single T cell receptor (beta chain). Its antigen is currently unknown. The sample belongs to a study of tumor and adjacent non-tumor tissue in lung cancer. Overall study: Stage I to III disease affected roughly ten men and several women aged roughly 31 to 85.

RNA was extracted from bulk tissue without any cell sorting. Newly diagnosed lung cancer patients had thoracic surgery in China, August–late 2014, without prior chemotherapy. TCRbeta libraries were built with three rounds of nested PCR, modified from ARM-PCR. One entry per CDR3 protein, called by TCRdb with MiXCR from the multiplex PCR reads. The table shows more than 70,000 distinct CDR3 sequences, with 61% occurring only once. General observations from the study: Patients with more diverse tumor TCRs had worse survival. TCR diversity was significantly greater in tumor than normal lung tissue.

Sequenced material: lung tumor tissue. The TCR comes from a man between 65 and 85 years old with non-small cell lung cancer.

Here the CDR3 reads CATSDSGSPNYEQYF. Written as DNA, the CDR3 is TGTGCCACCAGTGACTCCGGGAGCCCGAACTACGAGCAGTACTTC. The gene calls are TRBV24-1 and TRBJ2-7; the D gene is possibly TRBD2 (6 bases). The CDR3 totals 15 residues. V was shortened by 4 bases and J by 3 bases, with 15 bases between the two germline ends. The V gene's germline CDR1 is KGHDR and CDR2 SFDVKD.